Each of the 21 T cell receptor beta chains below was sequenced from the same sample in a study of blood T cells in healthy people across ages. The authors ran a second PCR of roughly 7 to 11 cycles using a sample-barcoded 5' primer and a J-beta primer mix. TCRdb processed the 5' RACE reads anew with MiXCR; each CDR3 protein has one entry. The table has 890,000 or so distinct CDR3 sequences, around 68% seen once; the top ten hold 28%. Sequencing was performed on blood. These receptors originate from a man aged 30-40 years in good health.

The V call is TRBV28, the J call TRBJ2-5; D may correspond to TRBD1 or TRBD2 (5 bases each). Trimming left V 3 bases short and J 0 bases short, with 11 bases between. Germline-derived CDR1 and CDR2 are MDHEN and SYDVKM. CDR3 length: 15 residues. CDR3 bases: TGTGCCAGCAGTTTGGGGCTAGCCTACCAAGAGACCCAGTACTTC. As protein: CASSLGLAYQETQYF. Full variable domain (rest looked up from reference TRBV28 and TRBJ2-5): DVKVTQSSRYLVKRTGEKVFLECVQDMDHENMFWYRQDPGLGLRLIYFSYDVKMKEKGDIPEGYSVSREKKERFSLILESASTNQTSMYLCASSLGLAYQETQYFGPGTRLLVL.

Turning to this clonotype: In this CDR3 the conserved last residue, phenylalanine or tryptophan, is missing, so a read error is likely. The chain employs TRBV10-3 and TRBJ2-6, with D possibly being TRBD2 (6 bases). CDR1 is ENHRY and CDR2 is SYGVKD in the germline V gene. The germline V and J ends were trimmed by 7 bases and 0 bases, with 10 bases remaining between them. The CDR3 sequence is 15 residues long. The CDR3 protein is CAINGGGSGANVLTV. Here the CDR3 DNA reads TGTGCCATCAACGGGGGAGGCTCTGGGGCCAACGTCCTGACTGTC.

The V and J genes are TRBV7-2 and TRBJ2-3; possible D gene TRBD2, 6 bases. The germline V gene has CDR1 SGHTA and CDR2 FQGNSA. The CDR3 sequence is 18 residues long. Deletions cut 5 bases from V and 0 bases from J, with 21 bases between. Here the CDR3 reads CASSRVPSGRGSTDTQYF. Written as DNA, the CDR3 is TGTGCCAGCAGCCGCGTACCCTCAGGCCGGGGGAGCACAGATACGCAGTATTTT.

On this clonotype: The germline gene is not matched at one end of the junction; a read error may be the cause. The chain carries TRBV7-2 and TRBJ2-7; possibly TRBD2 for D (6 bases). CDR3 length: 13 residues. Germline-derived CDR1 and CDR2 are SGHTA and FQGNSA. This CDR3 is CVSTRTNLGEQYF. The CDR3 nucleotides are TGTGTCAGCACTCGGACTAACCTGGGGGAGCAGTACTTC.

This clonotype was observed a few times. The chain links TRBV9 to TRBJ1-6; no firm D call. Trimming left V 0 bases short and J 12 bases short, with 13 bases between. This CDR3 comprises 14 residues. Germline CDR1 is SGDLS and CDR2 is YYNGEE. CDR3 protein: CASSVAGKAGPLHF. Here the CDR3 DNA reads TGTGCCAGCAGCGTAGCTGGAAAGGCGGGACCCCTCCACTTT.

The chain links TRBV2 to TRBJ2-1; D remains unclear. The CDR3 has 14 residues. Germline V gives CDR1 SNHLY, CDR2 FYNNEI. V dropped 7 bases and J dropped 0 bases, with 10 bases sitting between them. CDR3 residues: CASNGKSSYNEQFF. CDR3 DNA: TGTGCCAGCAATGGAAAGAGCTCCTACAATGAGCAGTTCTTC. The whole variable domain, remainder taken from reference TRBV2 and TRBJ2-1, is EPEVTQTPSHQVTQMGQEVILRCVPISNHLYFYWYRQILGQKVEFLVSFYNNEISEKSEIFDDQFSVERPDGSNFTLKIRSTKLEDSAMYFCASNGKSSYNEQFFGPGTRLTVL.

CDR3 sequence (DNA): TGTGCCAGCAGTTACGTGGGACAGGAGGTCAAAAACATTCAGTACTTC. Its translation is CASSYVGQEVKNIQYF. The V gene is TRBV6-2 or TRBV6-3, the J gene TRBJ2-4; TRBD1 agrees at 8 bases. This CDR3 is 16 amino acids long. Per germline, CDR1 MNHEY and CDR2 SVGEGT. J lost 3 bases, V lost 2 bases, and 6 bases had no gene match.

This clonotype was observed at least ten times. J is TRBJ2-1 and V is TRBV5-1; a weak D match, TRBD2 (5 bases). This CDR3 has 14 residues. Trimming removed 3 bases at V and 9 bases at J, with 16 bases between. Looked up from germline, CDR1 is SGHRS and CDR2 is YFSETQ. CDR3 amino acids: CASSSEGTSVEQFF. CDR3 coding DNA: TGCGCCAGCAGCTCTGAGGGAACCTCGGTTGAGCAGTTCTTC.

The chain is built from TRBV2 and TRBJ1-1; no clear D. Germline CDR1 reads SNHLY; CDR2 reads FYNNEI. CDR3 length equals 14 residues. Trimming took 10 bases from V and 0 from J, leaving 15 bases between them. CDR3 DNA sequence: TGTGCCACCACGGGGAGGACCATGAACACTGAAGCTTTCTTT. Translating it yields CATTGRTMNTEAFF.

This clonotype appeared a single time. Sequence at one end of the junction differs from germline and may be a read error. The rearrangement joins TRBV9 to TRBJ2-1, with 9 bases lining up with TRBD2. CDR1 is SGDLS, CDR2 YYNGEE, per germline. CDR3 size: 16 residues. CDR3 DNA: TGCGCCAGCAGCGTAGTTTTTGGCGGGGGGGACAATGAGCAGTTCTTC. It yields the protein CASSVVFGGGDNEQFF.

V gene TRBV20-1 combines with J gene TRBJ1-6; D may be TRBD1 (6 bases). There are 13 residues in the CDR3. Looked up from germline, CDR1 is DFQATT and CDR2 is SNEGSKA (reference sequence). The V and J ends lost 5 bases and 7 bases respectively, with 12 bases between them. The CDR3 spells CSAGQLPNSPLHF. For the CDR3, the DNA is TGCAGTGCTGGACAGCTCCCCAATTCACCCCTCCACTTT.

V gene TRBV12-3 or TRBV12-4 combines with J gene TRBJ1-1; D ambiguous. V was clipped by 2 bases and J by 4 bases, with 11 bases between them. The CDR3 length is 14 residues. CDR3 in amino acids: CASSLTGRATEAFF. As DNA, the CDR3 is TGTGCCAGCAGTTTAACGGGCCGGGCCACTGAAGCTTTCTTT.

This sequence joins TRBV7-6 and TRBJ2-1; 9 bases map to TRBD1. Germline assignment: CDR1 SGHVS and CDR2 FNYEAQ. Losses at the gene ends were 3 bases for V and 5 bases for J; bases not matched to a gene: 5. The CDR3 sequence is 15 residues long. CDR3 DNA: TGTGCCAGCAGCTTGCCCGGGACAGGGCACAATGAGCAGTTCTTC. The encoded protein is CASSLPGTGHNEQFF.

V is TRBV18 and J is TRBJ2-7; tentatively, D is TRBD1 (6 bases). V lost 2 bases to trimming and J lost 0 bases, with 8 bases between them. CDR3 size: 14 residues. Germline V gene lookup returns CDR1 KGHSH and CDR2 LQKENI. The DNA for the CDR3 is TGTGCCAGCTCACCAACAGGGAACTCCTACGAGCAGTACTTC. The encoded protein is CASSPTGNSYEQYF.

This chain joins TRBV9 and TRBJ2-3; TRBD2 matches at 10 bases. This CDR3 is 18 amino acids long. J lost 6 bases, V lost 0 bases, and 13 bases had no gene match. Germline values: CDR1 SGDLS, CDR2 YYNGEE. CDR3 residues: CASSVAAHGSGGADTQYF. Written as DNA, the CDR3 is TGTGCCAGCAGCGTAGCCGCCCATGGGAGCGGGGGGGCGGATACGCAGTATTTT.

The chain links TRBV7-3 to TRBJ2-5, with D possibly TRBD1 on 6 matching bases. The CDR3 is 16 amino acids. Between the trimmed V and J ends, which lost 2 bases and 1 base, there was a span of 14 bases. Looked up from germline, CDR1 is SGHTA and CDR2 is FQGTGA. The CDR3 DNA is TGTGCCAGCAGCTTAGGGGACACGCCATTCCAAGAGACCCAGTACTTC. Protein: CASSLGDTPFQETQYF.

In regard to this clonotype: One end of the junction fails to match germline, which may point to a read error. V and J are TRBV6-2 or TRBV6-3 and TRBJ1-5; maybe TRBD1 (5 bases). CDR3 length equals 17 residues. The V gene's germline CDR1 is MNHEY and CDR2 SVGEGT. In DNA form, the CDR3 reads TGTGCCAGCAGCTACCCACCCGGCAGGGAAGGCAAGCAGCCCCAGCATTTT. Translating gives CASSYPPGREGKQPQHF.

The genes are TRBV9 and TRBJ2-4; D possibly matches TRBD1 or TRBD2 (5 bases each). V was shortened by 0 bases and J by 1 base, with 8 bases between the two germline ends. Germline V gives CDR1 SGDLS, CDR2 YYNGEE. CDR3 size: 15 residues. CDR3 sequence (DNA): TGTGCCAGCAGCGTAGGGGGGAACGCCAAAAACATTCAGTACTTC. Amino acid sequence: CASSVGGNAKNIQYF.

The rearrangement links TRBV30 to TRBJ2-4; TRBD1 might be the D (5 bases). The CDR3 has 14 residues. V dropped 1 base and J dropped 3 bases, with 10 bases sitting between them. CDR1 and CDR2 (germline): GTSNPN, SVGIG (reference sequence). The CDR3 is CAWSDRSGKNIQYF. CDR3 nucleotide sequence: TGTGCCTGGAGTGACAGGAGTGGCAAAAACATTCAGTACTTC.

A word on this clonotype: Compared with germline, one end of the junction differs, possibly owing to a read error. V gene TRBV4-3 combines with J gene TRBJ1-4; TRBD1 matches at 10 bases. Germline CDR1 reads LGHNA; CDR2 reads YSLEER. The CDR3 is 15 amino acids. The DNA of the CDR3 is TGCGCCAGTAGCCAGGCCGGGACAGGGGCAGAAAAACTGTTTTTT. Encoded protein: CASSQAGTGAEKLFF.

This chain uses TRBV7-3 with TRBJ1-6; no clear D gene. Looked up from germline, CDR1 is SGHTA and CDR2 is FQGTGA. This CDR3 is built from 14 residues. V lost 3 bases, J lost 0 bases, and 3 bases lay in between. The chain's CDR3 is CASSFSSYNSPLHF. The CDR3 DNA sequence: TGTGCCAGCAGCTTCAGCTCCTATAATTCACCCCTCCACTTT. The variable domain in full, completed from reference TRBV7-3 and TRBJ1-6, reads GAGVSQTPSNKVTEKGKYVELRCDPISGHTALYWYRQSLGQGPEFLIYFQGTGAADDSGLPNDRFFAVRPEGSVSTLKIQRTERGDSAVYLCASSFSSYNSPLHFGNGTRLTVT.